What follows are 6 T cell receptor beta chains derived from one specimen sequenced in a study of cytomegalovirus exposure and HLA in healthy donors. Clones were sequenced by immunoSEQ multiplex PCR, and TCRdb holds only the in-frame ones, with some missing. Seen here are around 160,000 clones, about 82% observed once, and the top ten hold about 2.3%. Sequences were obtained from PBMCs. These receptors were taken from a man aged 25-40 years in good health and CMV-seropositive.

This clone was seen just once. V and J are TRBV10-1 and TRBJ2-7; weak D call: TRBD2 (6 bases). The CDR3 totals 12 residues. Deletions cut 3 bases from V and 6 bases from J, with 9 bases between. In germline, CDR1 is WNHNN, CDR2 SYGVQD (reference sequence). As DNA, the CDR3 is TGCGCCAGCAGTGAATGGGGAGGCGAGCAGTACTTC. As protein: CASSEWGGEQYF.

This chain links TRBV30 with TRBJ2-2, with TRBD2 matching 7 bases. The CDR3 spans 15 residues. V lost 7 bases, J lost 4 bases, and 12 bases stayed unmatched. The V gene's germline CDR1 is GTSNPN and CDR2 SVGIG (reference sequence). The CDR3 loop is CASLRHLAATGELFF. The CDR3 DNA reads TGTGCCTCACTTCGACATCTAGCGGCCACCGGGGAGCTGTTTTTT.

The chain links TRBV9 to TRBJ2-2; 9 bases match TRBD1. Germline trimming cut 0 bases from V and 0 bases from J; bases unmatched to any gene: 9. CDR3 length: 19 residues. In germline, CDR1 is SGDLS, CDR2 YYNGEE. The CDR3 DNA reads TGTGCCAGCAGCGTAGCCCCTCGGGACAGGGTTCCGAACACCGGGGAGCTGTTTTTT. Translated: CASSVAPRDRVPNTGELFF.

The gene calls are TRBV4-3 and TRBJ1-5; 7 bases are shared with TRBD1. Germline lookup yields CDR1 LGHNA and CDR2 YSLEER. This CDR3 is 14 amino acids long. J lost 9 bases, V lost 5 bases, and 10 bases had no gene match. In DNA form, the CDR3 reads TGCGCCAGCAGCAAACGACAGGGTAGTGTGCCCCAGCATTTT. Its translation is CASSKRQGSVPQHF.

V usage is TRBV4-1 and J usage is TRBJ2-7; 8 nucleotides line up with TRBD1. The V gene's germline CDR1 is MGHRA and CDR2 YSYEKL. CDR3 length: 15 residues. Germline trimming cut 1 base from V and 0 bases from J; bases unmatched to any gene: 2. The CDR3 sequence is CASSQVRGPSYEQYF. CDR3 DNA sequence: TGCGCCAGCAGCCAAGTCAGGGGGCCCTCCTACGAGCAGTACTTC.

This clone was recorded at least ten times. The gene calls are TRBV5-4 and TRBJ1-1, with 7 bases fitting TRBD1. The length of the CDR3 is 15 residues. V shed 1 base and J 4 bases; nucleotides not matched to a gene: 7. CDR1 and CDR2 (germline): SGHNT, YYREEE (reference sequence). CDR3: CASSLPSAGGTEAFF. The CDR3 bases are TGTGCCAGCAGCTTGCCATCGGCAGGGGGCACTGAAGCTTTCTTT.